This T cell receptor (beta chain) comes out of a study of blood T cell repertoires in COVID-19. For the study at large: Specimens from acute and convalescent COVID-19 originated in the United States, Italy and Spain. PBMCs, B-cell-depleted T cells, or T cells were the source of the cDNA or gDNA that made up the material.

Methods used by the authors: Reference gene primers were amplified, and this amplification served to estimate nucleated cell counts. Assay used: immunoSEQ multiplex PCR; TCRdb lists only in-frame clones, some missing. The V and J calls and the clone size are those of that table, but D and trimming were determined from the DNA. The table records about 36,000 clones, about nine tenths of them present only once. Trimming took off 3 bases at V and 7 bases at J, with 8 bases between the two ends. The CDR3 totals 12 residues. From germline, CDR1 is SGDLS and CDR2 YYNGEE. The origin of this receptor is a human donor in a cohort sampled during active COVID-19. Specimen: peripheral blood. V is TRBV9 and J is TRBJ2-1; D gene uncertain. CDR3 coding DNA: TGTGCCAGCAGCGCACCCCGGAATGAGCAGTTCTTC. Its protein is CASSAPRNEQFF.